The rows below give T cell receptor beta chains drawn from one sample of a study of HIV-infected patients and healthy controls. TCRdb re-analysed the 5' RACE reads in MiXCR, keeping a single row per CDR3 protein. The repertoire consists of about 2,100 distinct CDR3 sequences, with approximately 15% occurring once and the leading ten covering 15% to 25%. The sequencing used blood, collected during antiretroviral therapy. These receptors came from an adult with HIV infection. CDR3s include the opening cysteine and the closing phenylalanine or tryptophan. Each record gives: D gene, V gene, CDR3 length, J gene, clone size, CDR3 DNA, CDR3 protein. A D gene is named only where the DNA matches it firmly. Clone size is shown for a subset of rows, as once, few, many or a class of expanded clone.

D gene: TRBD2
V gene: TRBV29-1
CDR3 length: 15
J gene: TRBJ2-1
clone size: .
CDR3 DNA: TGCAGCGTCGCCAACCTAGCGGGAGGCTACGATGAGCAGTTCTTC
CDR3 protein: CSVANLAGGYDEQFF

D gene: .
V gene: TRBV19
CDR3 length: 13
J gene: TRBJ1-2
clone size: once
CDR3 DNA: TGTGCCAGTAGGACTGGTGGTAACTATTGCTACACCTTC
CDR3 protein: CASRTGGNYCYTF

D gene: TRBD2
V gene: TRBV7-2
CDR3 length: 17
J gene: TRBJ2-1
clone size: medium-sized
CDR3 DNA: TGTGCCAGCAGCTTAGTGGGACTAGCGGGAGGTTCCAATGAGCAGTTCTTC
CDR3 protein: CASSLVGLAGGSNEQFF

D gene: .
V gene: TRBV11-2
CDR3 length: 19
J gene: TRBJ2-6
clone size: medium-sized
CDR3 DNA: TGTGCCAGCAGCTTATTCTCCGGGACGGGAAACTCTGGGGCCAACGTCCTGACTTTC
CDR3 protein: CASSLFSGTGNSGANVLTF

D gene: .
V gene: TRBV4-1
CDR3 length: 14
J gene: TRBJ1-2
clone size: medium-sized
CDR3 DNA: TGCGCCAGCAGCCAAGATCGGGGGGGCCATGGCTACACCTTC
CDR3 protein: CASSQDRGGHGYTF

D gene: TRBD1
V gene: TRBV27
CDR3 length: 15
J gene: TRBJ1-1
clone size: medium-sized
CDR3 DNA: TGTGCCAGCAGTACAGGGGGACATATGAACACTGAAGCTTTCTTT
CDR3 protein: CASSTGGHMNTEAFF

D gene: TRBD1
V gene: TRBV25-1
CDR3 length: 15
J gene: TRBJ1-1
clone size: large
CDR3 DNA: TGTGCCAGCAGTGAAGGGACAGGGGGGGACACTGAAGCTTTCTTT
CDR3 protein: CASSEGTGGDTEAFF

D gene: .
V gene: TRBV4-3
CDR3 length: 15
J gene: TRBJ2-1
clone size: large
CDR3 DNA: TGCGCCAGCAGCCAAATCGGCGGGCGTTACAATGAGCAGTTCTTC
CDR3 protein: CASSQIGGRYNEQFF

D gene: .
V gene: TRBV7-2
CDR3 length: 15
J gene: TRBJ1-1
clone size: medium-sized
CDR3 DNA: TGTGCCAGCAGCTGGGCCTCAGGGCCGAACACTGAAGCTTTCTTT
CDR3 protein: CASSWASGPNTEAFF

D gene: .
V gene: TRBV18
CDR3 length: 15
J gene: TRBJ1-5
clone size: medium-sized
CDR3 DNA: TGTGCCAGCTCACTACAGGGTAATAGCAATCAGCCCCAGCATTTT
CDR3 protein: CASSLQGNSNQPQHF

D gene: .
V gene: TRBV7-9
CDR3 length: 13
J gene: TRBJ2-1
clone size: medium-sized
CDR3 DNA: TGTGCCAGCAGCCCAGACCCTCACAATGAGCAGTTCTTC
CDR3 protein: CASSPDPHNEQFF

D gene: .
V gene: TRBV7-2
CDR3 length: 17
J gene: TRBJ2-2
clone size: medium-sized
CDR3 DNA: TGTGCCAGCAGCTTATTACGGGGGACAGCGAACACCGGGGAGCTGTTTTTT
CDR3 protein: CASSLLRGTANTGELFF

D gene: .
V gene: TRBV7-9
CDR3 length: 16
J gene: TRBJ2-1
clone size: once
CDR3 DNA: TGTGCCAGCAGCTCAGAGGTAGCTGGCTCTTACAATGAGCAGTTCTTC
CDR3 protein: CASSSEVAGSYNEQFF

D gene: .
V gene: TRBV29-1
CDR3 length: 13
J gene: TRBJ2-7
clone size: medium-sized
CDR3 DNA: TGCAGCGCCTTGGCAGGGAGGAGGAACGAGCAGTACTTC
CDR3 protein: CSALAGRRNEQYF

D gene: .
V gene: TRBV6-5
CDR3 length: 16
J gene: TRBJ1-2
clone size: medium-sized
CDR3 DNA: TGTGCCAGCAGTAAGGGTGTCGGATTACCTAACTATGGCTACACCTTC
CDR3 protein: CASSKGVGLPNYGYTF

D gene: .
V gene: TRBV14
CDR3 length: 13
J gene: TRBJ2-7
clone size: large
CDR3 DNA: TGTGCCAGCAGCCAATTTTCCATCGCCGAGCAGTACTTC
CDR3 protein: CASSQFSIAEQYF

D gene: TRBD1
V gene: TRBV29-1
CDR3 length: 13
J gene: TRBJ2-7
clone size: medium-sized
CDR3 DNA: TGCAGCGCCGCCGGGACAGGGGCCTCCGAGCAGTACTTC
CDR3 protein: CSAAGTGASEQYF

D gene: TRBD1
V gene: TRBV20-1
CDR3 length: 16
J gene: TRBJ1-1
clone size: few
CDR3 DNA: TGCAGTGCTAGAGATACAGGGGGCGCAAGGTCCACTGAAGCTTTCTTT
CDR3 protein: CSARDTGGARSTEAFF

D gene: .
V gene: TRBV14
CDR3 length: 14
J gene: TRBJ2-6
clone size: medium-sized
CDR3 DNA: TGTGCCAGCAGTCGAAGCTCTGGGGCCAACGTCCTGACTTTC
CDR3 protein: CASSRSSGANVLTF

D gene: .
V gene: TRBV20-1
CDR3 length: 14
J gene: TRBJ2-7
clone size: medium-sized
CDR3 DNA: TGCAGTGCTAGAGAGGACAAGGAGAACTACGAGCAGTACTTC
CDR3 protein: CSAREDKENYEQYF

D gene: TRBD1
V gene: TRBV7-8
CDR3 length: 16
J gene: TRBJ2-7
clone size: medium-sized
CDR3 DNA: TGTGCCAGCAGCTTAGAAGGACAGGGGACCGCCTACGAGCAGTACTTC
CDR3 protein: CASSLEGQGTAYEQYF

D gene: TRBD1
V gene: TRBV6-5
CDR3 length: 13
J gene: TRBJ1-1
clone size: medium-sized
CDR3 DNA: TGTGCCAGCAGTTACGACAGGGACACTGAAGCTTTCTTT
CDR3 protein: CASSYDRDTEAFF

D gene: .
V gene: TRBV7-3
CDR3 length: 12
J gene: TRBJ1-1
clone size: medium-sized
CDR3 DNA: TGTGCCAGCAGCCGTCTAAACACTGAAGCTTTCTTT
CDR3 protein: CASSRLNTEAFF

D gene: .
V gene: TRBV7-2
CDR3 length: 16
J gene: TRBJ1-2
clone size: medium-sized
CDR3 DNA: TGTGCCAGCAGCTTAGAACAGGCAATTACTAACTATGGCTACACCTTC
CDR3 protein: CASSLEQAITNYGYTF

D gene: .
V gene: TRBV11-2
CDR3 length: 16
J gene: TRBJ2-3
clone size: few
CDR3 DNA: TGTGCCAGCAGCTTAGACCCTCGTATAGTCACAGATACGCAGTATTTT
CDR3 protein: CASSLDPRIVTDTQYF

D gene: TRBD1
V gene: TRBV29-1
CDR3 length: 13
J gene: TRBJ1-2
clone size: large
CDR3 DNA: TGCAGCGTTCGCCCCGACAGGGGGTTTGGCTACACCTTC
CDR3 protein: CSVRPDRGFGYTF

D gene: .
V gene: TRBV6-5
CDR3 length: 18
J gene: TRBJ1-6
clone size: medium-sized
CDR3 DNA: TGTGCCAGCAGTTCTGACGTTGGACGAAGCTCCTATAATTCACCCCTCCACTTT
CDR3 protein: CASSSDVGRSSYNSPLHF

D gene: .
V gene: TRBV12-3/TRBV12-4
CDR3 length: 14
J gene: TRBJ1-1
clone size: large
CDR3 DNA: TGTGCCAGCAGTTTAGCAGGGGGTGGGACTGAAGCTTTCTTT
CDR3 protein: CASSLAGGGTEAFF

D gene: .
V gene: TRBV12-5
CDR3 length: 11
J gene: TRBJ1-5
clone size: medium-sized
CDR3 DNA: TGTGCTAGTGGTTCCAATCAGCCCCAGCATTTT
CDR3 protein: CASGSNQPQHF

D gene: .
V gene: TRBV6-2/TRBV6-3
CDR3 length: 19
J gene: TRBJ2-2
clone size: medium-sized
CDR3 DNA: TGTGCCAGCAGTAGAATCCCGACAAGCCAGGGAGTGAACACCGGGGAGCTGTTTTTT
CDR3 protein: CASSRIPTSQGVNTGELFF

D gene: .
V gene: TRBV12-3/TRBV12-4
CDR3 length: 13
J gene: TRBJ2-5
clone size: medium-sized
CDR3 DNA: TGTGCCAGCATCCTTGGGACGGAAGAGACCCAGTACTTC
CDR3 protein: CASILGTEETQYF

D gene: .
V gene: TRBV7-2
CDR3 length: 18
J gene: TRBJ2-1
clone size: large
CDR3 DNA: TGTGCCAGCAGCTTTTATATTCCGGGGACCGCGCTCTACAATGAGCAGTTCTTC
CDR3 protein: CASSFYIPGTALYNEQFF

D gene: TRBD1
V gene: TRBV5-1
CDR3 length: 17
J gene: TRBJ2-1
clone size: many
CDR3 DNA: TGCGCCAGCAGCCCCACCTCCGGGACAGTGGCACCCAATGAGCAGTTCTTC
CDR3 protein: CASSPTSGTVAPNEQFF

D gene: TRBD1
V gene: TRBV5-5
CDR3 length: 17
J gene: TRBJ1-3
clone size: medium-sized
CDR3 DNA: TGTGCCAGCAGCTTGGGGTCTACAGGGGGAGCGGGAAACACCATATATTTT
CDR3 protein: CASSLGSTGGAGNTIYF

D gene: TRBD2
V gene: TRBV4-1
CDR3 length: 16
J gene: TRBJ2-1
clone size: .
CDR3 DNA: TGCGCCAGCAGCCAAGACGGCAGCGGGAGAAGGAATGAGCAGTTCTTC
CDR3 protein: CASSQDGSGRRNEQFF

D gene: TRBD2
V gene: TRBV6-2/TRBV6-3
CDR3 length: 14
J gene: TRBJ2-7
clone size: many
CDR3 DNA: TGTGCCAGCCACGCCGGGGGGGGCTACGACGAGCAGTACTTC
CDR3 protein: CASHAGGGYDEQYF

D gene: TRBD2
V gene: TRBV11-2
CDR3 length: 15
J gene: TRBJ2-5
clone size: .
CDR3 DNA: TGTGCCAGCAGCTCTAGCGGGAGGGCCCAAGAGACCCAGTACTTC
CDR3 protein: CASSSSGRAQETQYF

D gene: .
V gene: TRBV21-1
CDR3 length: 15
J gene: TRBJ2-3
clone size: medium-sized
CDR3 DNA: TGTGCCAGCAGCATTCGACAGGGGGCTGTAGATACGCAGTATTTT
CDR3 protein: CASSIRQGAVDTQYF

D gene: .
V gene: TRBV6-2/TRBV6-3
CDR3 length: 15
J gene: TRBJ2-1
clone size: medium-sized
CDR3 DNA: TGTGCCAGCAGGGGATCGGGACGGACCTACAATGAGCAGTTCTTC
CDR3 protein: CASRGSGRTYNEQFF

D gene: TRBD1
V gene: TRBV20-1
CDR3 length: 14
J gene: TRBJ1-1
clone size: medium-sized
CDR3 DNA: TGCAGTGCCAGGGCGGGACAGGGGAACACTGAAGCTTTCTTT
CDR3 protein: CSARAGQGNTEAFF

D gene: .
V gene: TRBV4-2
CDR3 length: 16
J gene: TRBJ2-7
clone size: medium-sized
CDR3 DNA: TGTGCCAGCAGCCAAGTCAGTCTGGGAGCGCTTTACGAGCAGTACTTC
CDR3 protein: CASSQVSLGALYEQYF

D gene: .
V gene: TRBV20-1
CDR3 length: 14
J gene: TRBJ1-5
clone size: medium-sized
CDR3 DNA: TGCAGTGCCACAGGACTGCTACCCAATCAGCCCCAGCATTTT
CDR3 protein: CSATGLLPNQPQHF

D gene: .
V gene: TRBV29-1
CDR3 length: 12
J gene: TRBJ2-2
clone size: medium-sized
CDR3 DNA: TGCAGCGTTGAAGTGTACCCCGGGGAGCTGTTTTTT
CDR3 protein: CSVEVYPGELFF

D gene: TRBD1
V gene: TRBV11-3
CDR3 length: 16
J gene: TRBJ2-2
clone size: medium-sized
CDR3 DNA: TGTGCCAGCAGCTTAGTTCCAGGGGGCCGAACCGGGGAGCTGTTTTTT
CDR3 protein: CASSLVPGGRTGELFF

D gene: TRBD2
V gene: TRBV2
CDR3 length: 14
J gene: TRBJ2-3
clone size: many
CDR3 DNA: TGTGCCAGCAGGAGGACTAGCGGCACAGATACGCAGTATTTT
CDR3 protein: CASRRTSGTDTQYF